The 27 T cell receptor beta chains reported below all come from one sample, sequenced in a study of shared clonotypes between healthy human individuals. Clones were read by immunoSEQ multiplex PCR, and TCRdb kept only the in-frame ones, dropping some. This table has hundreds of thousands of clones, around 67% appearing once. Sample: memory CD4+ T cells sorted from blood. The subset denotes: CD45RA-negative fraction. These receptor sequences come from a young woman in good health.

The chain employs TRBV15 and TRBJ2-7, with a weak D call TRBD2 (6 bases). The V and J ends lost 2 bases and 3 bases respectively, with 20 bases between them. Germline V gene sequence: CDR1 LNHNV, CDR2 YYDKDF (reference sequence). The CDR3 contains 17 residues. As DNA, the CDR3 is TGTGCCACCAGCAGATTTAAGACAGCATGGGAGGACTACGAGCAGTACTTC. Its translation: CATSRFKTAWEDYEQYF.

Turning to this clone: The sample has other DNA sequences that encode this CDR3 too. V and J are TRBV5-5 and TRBJ1-1; possible D gene TRBD1, 5 bases. Germline V gene data show CDR1 as SGHKS and CDR2 as YYEKEE (reference sequence). The CDR3 length is 13 residues. V was trimmed by 3 bases and J by 2 bases, leaving 8 bases between them. CDR3 nucleotide sequence: TGTGCCAGCAGCTCCAGGGAAAACACTGAAGCTTTCTTT. This sequence encodes CASSSRENTEAFF. The full variable domain, in which reference TRBV5-5 and TRBJ1-1 provide the parts outside the CDR3, is DAGVTQSPTHLIKTRGQQVTLRCSPISGHKSVSWYQQVLGQGPQFIFQYYEKEERGRGNFPDRFSARQFPNYSSELNVNALLLGDSALYLCASSSRENTEAFFGQGTRLTVV.

V is TRBV10-3 and J is TRBJ1-5; no firm D call. The germline V and J ends were trimmed by 0 bases and 0 bases, with 6 bases remaining between them. This CDR3 has 15 amino acids. The germline V gene has CDR1 ENHRY and CDR2 SYGVKD. This CDR3 reads CAISESNLSNQPQHF. CDR3 bases: TGTGCCATCAGTGAGTCGAACCTTAGCAATCAGCCCCAGCATTTT.

The chain links TRBV9 to TRBJ2-1, with D perhaps matching TRBD1 (5 bases). V gave up 5 bases and J gave up 0 bases, with 18 bases separating them. The length of the CDR3 is 17 residues. Germline CDR1 and CDR2: SGDLS and YYNGEE. CDR3 sequence reads: CASSKEGADPSYNEQFF. As DNA, the CDR3 is TGTGCCAGCAGTAAAGAAGGGGCGGACCCCTCCTACAATGAGCAGTTCTTC.

The genes are TRBV6-1 and TRBJ2-3; D is tentatively TRBD1 or TRBD2 (5 bases each). V lost 1 base to trimming and J lost 7 bases, with 18 bases between them. CDR3 size: 16 residues. The V gene's germline CDR1 is MNHNS and CDR2 SASEGT. CDR3 sequence (DNA): TGTGCCAGCAGTGAAGGGGTGATGGGGGTCCCAAATACGCAGTATTTT. Amino acids: CASSEGVMGVPNTQYF.

The rearrangement uses TRBV4-2 and TRBJ2-1; D call uncertain. V lost 0 bases and J 4 bases, leaving 7 bases between the germline ends. Germline loops: CDR1 LGHNA, CDR2 YNFKEQ. This CDR3 is 14 amino acids long. The CDR3 DNA sequence: TGTGCCAGCAGCCAAGAGGTAACTTACAATGAGCAGTTCTTC. It translates to CASSQEVTYNEQFF.

The chain carries TRBV10-3 and TRBJ1-5, with 8 bases aligning to TRBD1. The germline V gene encodes CDR1 ENHRY and CDR2 SYGVKD. The CDR3 covers 14 residues. After removal of 8 bases from V and 0 bases from J, the junction contained 3 bases not matched to a gene. CDR3: CAIGGQVSNQPQHF. CDR3 nucleotide sequence: TGTGCCATCGGGGGACAGGTTAGCAATCAGCCCCAGCATTTT.

This sequence joins TRBV4-1 and TRBJ2-1, with 11 bases that match TRBD2. This CDR3 spans 15 amino acids. V gave up 1 base and J gave up 5 bases; unmatched junction bases: 1. The germline V gene has CDR1 MGHRA and CDR2 YSYEKL. This CDR3 is CASSQGGLADNEQFF. The CDR3, as DNA: TGCGCCAGCAGCCAAGGGGGACTAGCGGACAATGAGCAGTTCTTC.

This clone was counted between two and nine times. This chain joins TRBV30 and TRBJ1-3, with a tentative D call TRBD1 (5 bases). The CDR3 has 16 residues. The V gene's germline CDR1 is GTSNPN and CDR2 SVGIG (reference sequence). Trimming cost V 0 bases and J 4 bases, with 16 bases left between them. The chain's CDR3 is CAWSVKGLLSGNTIYF. In nucleotides, the CDR3 is TGTGCCTGGAGTGTAAAGGGGCTCCTCTCCGGAAACACCATATATTTT.

This chain connects TRBV10-3 to TRBJ2-1; D not certain. Per the germline V gene, CDR1 is ENHRY and CDR2 is SYGVKD. The CDR3 covers 14 residues. Trimming removed 9 bases at V and 6 bases at J, with 18 bases between. The CDR3 region is CAMGITRTGNEQFF. CDR3 nucleotide sequence: TGTGCCATGGGGATTACAAGGACCGGCAATGAGCAGTTCTTC.

This clone has a single count. The chain uses TRBV5-7 and TRBJ1-1, with unresolved D. TRBV5-7 is sorted into the ORF group, with uncertain function. The ends were cut back, 0 bases at V and 1 base at J, with 7 bases in the middle. The CDR3 loop spans 14 amino acids. The CDR3 nucleotides read TGTGCCAGCAGCTTGGACTTTACGAACACTGAAGCTTTCTTT. Translation gives CASSLDFTNTEAFF.

The genes are TRBV5-6 and TRBJ2-3; D possibly corresponds to TRBD2 (5 bases). Germline-derived CDR1 and CDR2 are SGHDT and YYEEEE. CDR3 length: 14 residues. The V gene lost 0 bases and the J gene lost 3 bases, with 8 bases spanning the gap. CDR3 region: CASSLGRGTDTQYF. DNA for the CDR3: TGTGCCAGCAGCTTGGGTAGAGGGACAGATACGCAGTATTTT.

The chain uses TRBV7-9 and TRBJ1-3; no clear D. The germline V gene encodes CDR1 SEHNR and CDR2 FQNEAQ (reference sequence). The CDR3 consists of 15 residues. Trimming cost V 5 bases and J 2 bases, with 13 bases left between them. The CDR3 DNA is TGTGCCAGCAGCCTTTTGTCTAGGGCTGGAAACACCATATATTTT. Translating it yields CASSLLSRAGNTIYF.

This chain links TRBV2 with TRBJ2-7; a possible D gene is TRBD2 (5 bases). The V gene lost 7 bases and the J gene lost 8 bases, with 18 bases spanning the gap. Germline CDR1 reads SNHLY; CDR2 reads FYNNEI. The CDR3 contains 13 residues. The CDR3 reads CASTDLEASQQYF. The CDR3 DNA reads as TGTGCCAGCACCGACCTGGAGGCCAGCCAGCAGTACTTC.

The chain joins TRBV4-1 to TRBJ2-1; no reliable D call. The CDR3 has 12 amino acids. Germline V gene data show CDR1 as MGHRA and CDR2 as YSYEKL. Trimming cost V 1 base and J 8 bases, with 6 bases left between them. CDR3 sequence (DNA): TGCGCCAGCAGCCAAGTGGGTTATGAGCAGTTCTTC. This translates into CASSQVGYEQFF.

This chain links TRBV19 with TRBJ1-1; unclear D gene. V was trimmed by 2 bases and J by 10 bases, leaving 11 bases between them. CDR3 length equals 12 residues. Germline V CDR1 and CDR2: LNHDA, SQIVND (reference sequence). The CDR3 DNA is TGTGCCAGTAGTATATCAACAGCTGTAGCTTTCTTT. Its protein product is CASSISTAVAFF.

CDR3 nucleotides: TGTGCCAGCAGCTTAGCGGGACAGGGGGACCGAGGCTACACCTTC. Amino acids: CASSLAGQGDRGYTF. The chain employs TRBV11-2 and TRBJ1-2; 11 bases line up with TRBD1. CDR3 length: 15 residues. Germline-derived CDR1 and CDR2 are SGHAT and FQNNGV. J lost 8 bases, V lost 1 base, and 6 bases had no gene match.

The V gene is TRBV28, the J gene TRBJ1-5, with D uncertain. This CDR3 is 16 amino acids long. The V end was cut by 4 bases, the J end by 0 bases, with 13 bases between. Germline V gives CDR1 MDHEN, CDR2 SYDVKM. CDR3 bases: TGTGCCAGCAGTTCCCCACAGACATATAGCAATCAGCCCCAGCATTTT. It codes for CASSSPQTYSNQPQHF. Full variable domain (remainder filled in from reference TRBV28 and TRBJ1-5): DVKVTQSSRYLVKRTGEKVFLECVQDMDHENMFWYRQDPGLGLRLIYFSYDVKMKEKGDIPEGYSVSREKKERFSLILESASTNQTSMYLCASSSPQTYSNQPQHFGDGTRLSIL.

The chain couples TRBV6-1 to TRBJ2-3; the D gene is possibly TRBD1 (6 bases). The V end lost 7 bases, the J end lost 3 bases, and 14 bases lay between the germline ends. Germline lookup yields CDR1 MNHNS and CDR2 SASEGT. This CDR3 has 14 residues. The CDR3 here is CASTMNRVTDTQYF. CDR3 sequence (DNA): TGTGCCAGCACTATGAACAGGGTAACAGATACGCAGTATTTT.

The gene calls are TRBV11-2 and TRBJ2-7; 7 bases map to TRBD1. This CDR3 has 14 residues. Germline trimming cut 5 bases from V and 4 bases from J; bases unmatched to any gene: 8. CDR1 SGHAT and CDR2 FQNNGV come from the germline V gene. CDR3 residues: CASSTRDSRYEQYF. DNA of the CDR3: TGTGCCAGCAGCACCAGGGACAGCAGATACGAGCAGTACTTC. Using reference TRBV11-2 and TRBJ2-7 for the parts outside the CDR3, the full variable domain is EAGVAQSPRYKIIEKRQSVAFWCNPISGHATLYWYQQILGQGPKLLIQFQNNGVVDDSQLPKDRFSAERLKGVDSTLKIQPAKLEDSAVYLCASSTRDSRYEQYFGPGTRLTVT.

V and J are TRBV19 and TRBJ1-1, with unresolved D. Germline lookup yields CDR1 LNHDA and CDR2 SQIVND (reference sequence). V lost 3 bases and J 2 bases, leaving 4 bases between the germline ends. This CDR3 is built from 12 residues. The CDR3 loop is CASSIHNTEAFF. For the CDR3, the DNA is TGTGCCAGTAGTATCCACAACACTGAAGCTTTCTTT. Full variable domain (remainder filled in from reference TRBV19 and TRBJ1-1): DGGITQSPKYLFRKEGQNVTLSCEQNLNHDAMYWYRQDPGQGLRLIYYSQIVNDFQKGDIAEGYSVSREKKESFPLTVTSAQKNPTAFYLCASSIHNTEAFFGQGTRLTVV.

The gene calls are TRBV7-9 and TRBJ2-4; D uncertain. Per the germline V gene, CDR1 is SEHNR and CDR2 is FQNEAQ (reference sequence). Trimming stripped 1 base from V and 6 bases from J, with 4 bases between. The CDR3 is made up of 12 amino acids. CDR3 in DNA: TGTGCCAGCAGCTTAGACGGAAACATTCAGTACTTC. This gives the protein CASSLDGNIQYF.

This chain joins TRBV5-4 and TRBJ1-1; TRBD1 matches 7 bases. The V gene end was trimmed by 4 bases and the J gene end by 0 bases; junction bases not matched to a gene: 6. Per the germline V gene, CDR1 is SGHNT and CDR2 is YYREEE (reference sequence). This CDR3 is 15 amino acids long. CDR3 loop: CASSSAGTVNTEAFF. DNA for the CDR3: TGTGCCAGCAGCAGTGCCGGGACAGTGAACACTGAAGCTTTCTTT.

This clone was counted only a few times. This sequence joins TRBV13 and TRBJ1-1, with D possibly being TRBD1 (5 bases). V shed 0 bases and J shed 6 bases, with 11 bases lying between them. The CDR3 is made up of 14 amino acids. Germline V gives CDR1 PRHDT, CDR2 FYEKMQ (reference sequence). The CDR3 DNA reads as TGTGCCAGCAGCTTAGGAGCAGGGAGACCTGAAGCTTTCTTT. It is translated as CASSLGAGRPEAFF.

This chain connects TRBV28 to TRBJ1-3, with D tentatively TRBD1 (5 bases). Germline V gene data show CDR1 as MDHEN and CDR2 as SYDVKM. The CDR3 is 17 residues long. The germline V and J ends were trimmed by 8 bases and 1 base, with 21 bases remaining between them. This chain's CDR3 is CASSPRGIVLSGNTIYF. The CDR3 DNA sequence: TGTGCCAGCTCGCCGCGGGGGATCGTACTTTCTGGAAACACCATATATTTT.

This clone has just one count. The V gene is TRBV27, the J gene TRBJ2-7; TRBD1 matches 9 bases. With 1 base clipped from V and 1 base from J, the junction kept 5 bases outside the gene matches. CDR1 and CDR2 from the germline V gene are MNHEY and SMNVEV (reference sequence). There are 16 residues in the CDR3. The chain's CDR3 is CASSLLSGQGSYEQYF. The CDR3 nucleotides are TGTGCCAGCAGTTTATTGTCGGGACAGGGATCCTACGAGCAGTACTTC.

The CDR3 protein is CANPVAQRENYEQYF. DNA of the CDR3: TGTGCCAACCCGGTGGCCCAGCGGGAGAACTACGAGCAGTACTTC. This rearrangement joins TRBV6-1 to TRBJ2-5, with 8 bases identical to TRBD2. Judging by the DNA end, TRBJ2-7 fits better; the J call may be wrong. This CDR3 comprises 15 residues. Germline lookup yields CDR1 MNHNS and CDR2 SASEGT.